The 30 T cell receptor beta chains below were found in one sample sequenced in a study of a mutant IDH1 vaccine in newly diagnosed glioma. Indicated time point: baseline, week 1 (first vaccination visit). Treatment: pre-vaccination baseline after standard-of-care therapy. Data came from immunoSEQ multiplex PCR; TCRdb stores just in-frame clones and leaves some out. The sample contains about 63,000 clones, around four fifths of which appear only once. Sequences were derived from peripheral blood mononuclear cells (PBMCs), sampled from a glioma patient treated with radiotherapy, temozolomide or both. The receptors shown here come from a woman in her late teens or twenties with glioma. Some clones in this sample may be carry-over from other donors' samples.

This chain uses TRBV6-5 with TRBJ2-7, with 7 nucleotides matching TRBD1. The ends lost 11 bases at V and 3 bases at J; junction bases unmatched: 4. The CDR3 covers 11 residues. The germline gives CDR1 MNHEY, CDR2 SVGAGI. The CDR3 sequence: CAASGGYEQYF. CDR3 sequence (DNA): TGTGCCGCATCAGGGGGCTACGAGCAGTACTTC.

The chain carries TRBV5-4 and TRBJ2-7; no clear D. Between the trimmed V and J ends, which lost 0 bases and 2 bases, there was a span of 12 bases. CDR1 and CDR2 from the germline V gene are SGHNT and YYREEE (reference sequence). The CDR3 covers 15 residues. The CDR3 region has the DNA TGTGCCAGCAGCTTGGCCTCGGCCAGTACCTACGAGCAGTACTTC. The encoded protein is CASSLASASTYEQYF.

The chain uses TRBV9 and TRBJ2-7, with 8 bases matching TRBD1. Trimming at V came to 3 bases and at J to 0 bases, leaving 2 bases not matched to a gene. Germline values: CDR1 SGDLS, CDR2 YYNGEE. The CDR3 has 14 residues. CDR3 sequence (DNA): TGTGCCAGCAGCGCAACAGGGGGCTCCTACGAGCAGTACTTC. Translation: CASSATGGSYEQYF.

The V call is TRBV29-1, the J call TRBJ1-2; 8 bases line up with TRBD1. Germline-derived CDR1 and CDR2 are SQVTM and ANQGSEA. The CDR3 totals 14 residues. V trimming: 7 bases; J trimming: 2 bases; junction bases outside the gene matches: 9. This CDR3 reads CSALQQGENYGYTF. CDR3 sequence (DNA): TGCAGCGCCCTACAACAGGGGGAGAACTATGGCTACACCTTC.

Only one count was recorded for this clone. The chain couples TRBV20-1 to TRBJ2-5; the D is unclear. CDR3 length: 11 amino acids. Germline V gene lookup returns CDR1 DFQATT and CDR2 SNEGSKA (reference sequence). Trimming took off 0 bases at V and 5 bases at J, with 4 bases between the two ends. For the CDR3, the DNA is TGCAGTGCTAGAGATCTGGAGACCCAGTACTTC. Protein: CSARDLETQYF.

The chain recombines TRBV29-1 with TRBJ2-7; 7 positions agree with TRBD2. From germline, CDR1 is SQVTM and CDR2 ANQGSEA. The CDR3 totals 17 residues. J lost 0 bases, V lost 4 bases, and 15 bases had no gene match. Written as DNA, the CDR3 is TGCAGCGTTGGGGTAGGTCTAGCGGCCATCGACTCCTACGAGCAGTACTTC. It yields the protein CSVGVGLAAIDSYEQYF.

The chain employs TRBV4-1 and TRBJ1-5; TRBD1 matches 7 bases. The CDR3 sequence is 15 residues long. CDR1 and CDR2 (germline): MGHRA, YSYEKL. V shed 1 base, J shed 5 bases, and the junction held 5 bases outside the gene matches. CDR3 residues: CASSQATGPHQPQHF. CDR3 nucleotides: TGCGCCAGCAGCCAAGCGACAGGGCCCCATCAGCCCCAGCATTTT.

The chain couples TRBV7-3 to TRBJ1-1; no definite D call. The germline V gene has CDR1 SGHTA and CDR2 FQGTGA. The CDR3 covers 15 residues. The V end was cut by 3 bases, the J end by 0 bases, with 11 bases between. CDR3 residues: CASSFMPVMNTEAFF. The CDR3 coding sequence is TGTGCCAGCAGCTTTATGCCGGTAATGAACACTGAAGCTTTCTTT. Drawing the rest from reference TRBV7-3 and TRBJ1-1, the complete variable domain is GAGVSQTPSNKVTEKGKYVELRCDPISGHTALYWYRQSLGQGPEFLIYFQGTGAADDSGLPNDRFFAVRPEGSVSTLKIQRTERGDSAVYLCASSFMPVMNTEAFFGQGTRLTVV.

The V and J genes are TRBV6-1 and TRBJ2-7; 14 nucleotides agree with TRBD2. Germline lookup yields CDR1 MNHNS and CDR2 SASEGT. This CDR3 has 15 residues. The J segment lost 7 bases and the V segment lost 4 bases, leaving 6 bases of the junction unmatched. The CDR3 region has the DNA TGTGCCAGCAGTGGGGGGACTAGCGGGAGAGGGGAGCAGTACTTC. Translation: CASSGGTSGRGEQYF.

The CDR3 loop is CASSLGLAGFAEQFF. For the CDR3, the DNA is TGTGCCAGCAGCTTGGGACTAGCGGGGTTCGCAGAGCAGTTCTTC. This rearrangement joins TRBV5-6 to TRBJ2-1, with 11 bases matching TRBD2. This CDR3 is 15 amino acids long. The germline V gene encodes CDR1 SGHDT and CDR2 YYEEEE. J lost 10 bases, V lost 0 bases, and 6 bases had no gene match.

Points on this clone: The junction departs from the called germline gene at one end, perhaps through a read error. This chain links TRBV2 with TRBJ2-7; 7 bases map to TRBD1. CDR1 is SNHLY and CDR2 is FYNNEI in the germline V gene. The CDR3 is made up of 15 amino acids. Written as DNA, the CDR3 is TGTGCCAGCAGTCGAATCGGGACAGACCTCCCTGACGCAGACTTC. Translated, it gives CASSRIGTDLPDADF.

This sequence joins TRBV10-1 and TRBJ2-7; D call uncertain. Trimming took off 5 bases at V and 0 bases at J, with 11 bases between the two ends. Germline V CDR1 and CDR2: WNHNN, SYGVQD (reference sequence). The CDR3 has 14 amino acids. In DNA form, the CDR3 reads TGCGCCAGCAGTTCTAGTTTATACTCCTACGAGCAGTACTTC. Residues: CASSSSLYSYEQYF.

This chain links TRBV5-1 with TRBJ1-1; D is unclear. The germline CDR1 and CDR2 sequences are SGHRS and YFSETQ. This CDR3 spans 14 amino acids. Trimming removed 3 bases at V and 4 bases at J, with 13 bases between. The CDR3 nucleotides read TGCGCCAGCAGCTCGCCTTCCGGGGTCACTGAAGCTTTCTTT. Protein: CASSSPSGVTEAFF. Full variable domain (rest looked up from reference TRBV5-1 and TRBJ1-1): KAGVTQTPRYLIKTRGQQVTLSCSPISGHRSVSWYQQTPGQGLQFLFEYFSETQRNKGNFPGRFSGRQFSNSRSEMNVSTLELGDSALYLCASSSPSGVTEAFFGQGTRLTVV.

The chain joins TRBV10-1 to TRBJ1-5, with D possibly matching TRBD1 (6 bases). The CDR3 has 15 residues. The germline V gene has CDR1 WNHNN and CDR2 SYGVQD (reference sequence). V dropped 8 bases and J dropped 3 bases, with 17 bases sitting between them. The CDR3 reads CASGESDSNNQPQHF. The CDR3 region has the DNA TGCGCCAGCGGAGAATCGGACAGCAACAATCAGCCCCAGCATTTT.

This sequence joins TRBV6-6 and TRBJ2-7, with D unclear. Germline-derived CDR1 and CDR2 are MNHNY and SVGAGI (reference sequence). The CDR3 is 12 amino acids. V was shortened by 6 bases and J by 7 bases, with 13 bases between the two germline ends. The DNA of the CDR3 is TGTGCCAGCAGCCTTAACTTCCGGGAGCAGTACTTC. It translates to CASSLNFREQYF.

The rearrangement joins TRBV5-1 to TRBJ2-5; D call uncertain. Germline V gene sequence: CDR1 SGHRS, CDR2 YFSETQ. V was shortened by 6 bases and J by 1 base, with 13 bases between the two germline ends. This CDR3 contains 14 residues. The CDR3 is CASTPLAGQETQYF. The CDR3 bases are TGCGCCAGCACCCCCCTGGCAGGCCAAGAGACCCAGTACTTC. Full variable domain (missing parts from reference TRBV5-1 and TRBJ2-5): KAGVTQTPRYLIKTRGQQVTLSCSPISGHRSVSWYQQTPGQGLQFLFEYFSETQRNKGNFPGRFSGRQFSNSRSEMNVSTLELGDSALYLCASTPLAGQETQYFGPGTRLLVL.

V is TRBV6-5 and J is TRBJ1-6; maybe TRBD1 (5 bases). Germline CDR1 MNHEY, CDR2 SVGAGI. Trimming cost V 9 bases and J 7 bases, with 16 bases left between them. The CDR3 spans 14 residues. In nucleotides, the CDR3 is TGTGCCAGTTCACGGGCAGGGAGGAATTCACCCCTCCACTTT. This codes for CASSRAGRNSPLHF.

The chain joins TRBV20-1 to TRBJ2-1; 8 bases are a match to TRBD2. This CDR3 has 11 amino acids. V lost 5 bases, J lost 10 bases, and 4 bases stayed unmatched. Germline lookup yields CDR1 DFQATT and CDR2 SNEGSKA (reference sequence). The CDR3 sequence is CSALAGSEQFF. The CDR3 DNA sequence: TGCAGTGCTTTAGCGGGAAGCGAGCAGTTCTTC.

The rearrangement links TRBV7-2 to TRBJ1-5; the D gene is possibly TRBD1 (6 bases). Trimming removed 2 bases at V and 5 bases at J, with 16 bases between. This CDR3 comprises 16 residues. Germline V lookup: CDR1 SGHTA, CDR2 FQGNSA. Here the CDR3 reads CASSLIPDRSDQPQHF. The CDR3, as DNA: TGTGCCAGCAGCTTAATCCCTGACAGGAGTGATCAGCCCCAGCATTTT.

The chain links TRBV7-2 to TRBJ1-5, with 8 bases matching TRBD1. V lost 5 bases to trimming and J lost 4 bases; unmatched junction nucleotides: 4. Germline-derived CDR1 and CDR2 are SGHTA and FQGNSA. The length of the CDR3 is 14 residues. CDR3 coding DNA: TGTGCCAGCAGCATATGGACAGGGAATCAGCCCCAGCATTTT. Amino acids: CASSIWTGNQPQHF.

The rearrangement uses TRBV19 and TRBJ1-2; D is ambiguous. V was trimmed by 3 bases and J by 6 bases, leaving 11 bases between them. Germline V gene sequence: CDR1 LNHDA, CDR2 SQIVND (reference sequence). The CDR3 loop spans 13 amino acids. The CDR3 DNA reads as TGTGCCAGTAGTATCTTTAGTGGGGATGGCTACACCTTC. Translated, it gives CASSIFSGDGYTF.

The V and J genes are TRBV19 and TRBJ1-4; tentative D call: TRBD1 (5 bases). V was trimmed by 3 bases and J by 2 bases, leaving 7 bases between them. CDR3 size: 14 residues. Germline assignment: CDR1 LNHDA and CDR2 SQIVND (reference sequence). The CDR3 reads CASSMTVTNEKLFF. The CDR3 DNA reads TGTGCCAGTAGTATGACAGTGACTAATGAAAAACTGTTTTTT.

The rearrangement uses TRBV6-1 and TRBJ2-1; 8 nucleotides line up with TRBD1. CDR1 MNHNS and CDR2 SASEGT come from the germline V gene. J lost 0 bases, V lost 6 bases, and 4 bases had no gene match. CDR3 length equals 15 residues. The CDR3 DNA reads TGTGCCAGCAGGGGACAGGAGAGCTCCTACAATGAGCAGTTCTTC. It yields the protein CASRGQESSYNEQFF.

This chain links TRBV5-6 with TRBJ1-4, with D unresolved. This CDR3 comprises 14 residues. V gave up 0 bases and J gave up 8 bases, with 11 bases separating them. Per germline, CDR1 SGHDT and CDR2 YYEEEE. The CDR3 spells CASSLVGGTEKLFF. The CDR3 nucleotides read TGTGCCAGCAGCTTGGTAGGCGGTACCGAAAAACTGTTTTTT.

V usage is TRBV14 and J usage is TRBJ2-2, with D perhaps assigned TRBD1 or TRBD2 (6 bases each). There are 17 residues in the CDR3. V lost 0 bases and J lost 8, with 19 bases in between. CDR1 is SGHDN, CDR2 FVKESK, per germline. Here the CDR3 reads CASSQDWGASTVGELFF. The DNA of the CDR3 is TGTGCCAGCAGCCAAGATTGGGGGGCCTCGACCGTGGGGGAGCTGTTTTTT.

The chain employs TRBV25-1 and TRBJ1-4; D possibly corresponds to TRBD1 (6 bases). This CDR3 has 15 amino acids. V was clipped by 4 bases and J by 2 bases, with 11 bases between them. Germline lookup yields CDR1 MGHDK and CDR2 SYGVNS. CDR3 nucleotides: TGTGCCAGCAGTGGAGGGGGGGGTACTAATGAAAAACTGTTTTTT. Its protein is CASSGGGGTNEKLFF.

This chain joins TRBV29-1 and TRBJ1-2; D is unresolved. The CDR3 totals 11 residues. Germline lookup yields CDR1 SQVTM and CDR2 ANQGSEA. Trimming took 2 bases from V and 7 from J, leaving 8 bases between them. DNA for the CDR3: TGCAGCGTTGAAACCCTTGGTGGCTACACCTTC. It yields the protein CSVETLGGYTF.

The V call is TRBV14, the J call TRBJ1-4; D is uncertain. Germline lookup yields CDR1 SGHDN and CDR2 FVKESK. Trimming took 0 bases from V and 10 from J, leaving 15 bases between them. The CDR3 is 15 amino acids. The chain's CDR3 is CASSQDSLPVGKLFF. As DNA, the CDR3 is TGTGCCAGCAGCCAAGACAGCCTCCCTGTTGGAAAACTGTTTTTT. The full variable domain, with the rest looked up from reference TRBV14 and TRBJ1-4, is EAGVTQFPSHSVIEKGQTVTLRCDPISGHDNLYWYRRVMGKEIKFLLHFVKESKQDESGMPNNRFLAERTGGTYSTLKVQPAELEDSGVYFCASSQDSLPVGKLFFGSGTQLSVL.

This clone was detected only once. The chain recombines TRBV11-2 with TRBJ2-7; TRBD2 matches 13 bases. The CDR3 covers 15 residues. Germline V CDR1 and CDR2: SGHAT, FQNNGV. V lost 6 bases and J lost 4; bases outside the gene matches: 6. The chain's CDR3 is CASRWTSGGGYEQYF. The CDR3 DNA sequence: TGTGCCAGCAGGTGGACTAGCGGGGGAGGTTACGAGCAGTACTTC.

The rearrangement uses TRBV7-6 and TRBJ1-1; 8 bases are a match to TRBD1. CDR3 size: 13 residues. V gave up 5 bases and J gave up 7 bases; unmatched junction bases: 6. CDR1 and CDR2 from the germline V gene are SGHVS and FNYEAQ. The CDR3, as DNA: TGTGCCAGCAGCCCCCCCGGGACAGGTGAAGCTTTCTTT. Protein product: CASSPPGTGEAFF.